This passage covers 20 T cell receptor beta chains from one sample sequenced in a study of regulatory T cells in long-lasting Graves disease. Arm-PCR of CDR3 regions and iRepertoire HTBI primers were used to build TCR beta libraries. TCRdb fed the multiplex PCR reads into MiXCR, producing one record per CDR3 protein. The repertoire consists of some 400,000 distinct CDR3 sequences, with around 14% occurring once and the leading ten covering approximately 15%. Time point given: newly diagnosed GD, antithyroid drugs for less than 3 months. PBMC RNA was the source of the TCR library. The data were also submitted as part of a second study, on T cells in Graves' hyperthyroidism and ophthalmopathy.

The sample in question was peripheral blood mononuclear cells (PBMCs), obtained at new diagnosis, from a patient treated with antithyroid drugs. The receptors here all came from a young woman with Graves disease.

The sample holds many counts of this clonotype. The chain is built from TRBV29-1 and TRBJ2-7, with 9 bases fitting TRBD2. With 3 bases clipped from V and 3 bases from J, the junction kept 12 bases outside the gene matches. The CDR3 extends over 16 amino acids. The germline V gene encodes CDR1 SQVTM and CDR2 ANQGSEA. DNA for the CDR3: TGCAGCGTTGAGAAAGGTCCTAGCGGGAAGTACTACGAGCAGTACTTC. Translated, it gives CSVEKGPSGKYYEQYF.

This clonotype occurred a few times. The gene calls are TRBV24-1 and TRBJ2-1; 7 nucleotides match TRBD2. The CDR3 loop spans 14 amino acids. Germline-derived CDR1 and CDR2 are KGHDR and SFDVKD. The V segment lost 7 bases and the J segment 6 bases; nucleotides outside the gene matches: 8. This chain's CDR3 is CATSPPLAPNEQFF. CDR3 DNA: TGTGCCACCAGCCCCCCACTAGCGCCCAATGAGCAGTTCTTC.

Ten or more counts support this clonotype. V usage is TRBV20-1 and J usage is TRBJ2-7; D might be TRBD2 (7 bases). Germline-derived CDR1 and CDR2 are DFQATT and SNEGSKA (reference sequence). Deletions cut 1 base from V and 6 bases from J, with 16 bases between. The CDR3 has 14 amino acids. Written as DNA, the CDR3 is TGCAGTGCTAGAGCCGGACTAGGGGGTCGCGAGCAGTACTTC. It yields the protein CSARAGLGGREQYF.

This clonotype turned up a few times. The gene calls are TRBV9 and TRBJ1-5; 7 positions match TRBD1. V was pared by 0 bases and J by 4 bases, with 4 bases of the junction left unmatched. The CDR3 consists of 15 residues. Germline V gene lookup returns CDR1 SGDLS and CDR2 YYNGEE. CDR3 in amino acids: CASSVDGTDNQPQHF. In DNA, the CDR3 is TGTGCCAGCAGCGTAGACGGGACAGATAATCAGCCCCAGCATTTT.

This clonotype has only a few counts. This chain connects TRBV27 to TRBJ2-3; D ambiguous. The CDR3 loop spans 13 amino acids. Germline loops: CDR1 MNHEY, CDR2 SMNVEV (reference sequence). The V and J ends lost 0 bases and 9 bases respectively, with 10 bases between them. The DNA of the CDR3 is TGTGCCAGCAGTTTATCCACCGCCGGAACGCAGTATTTT. This gives the protein CASSLSTAGTQYF.

About this clonotype itself: The CDR3 carries no conserved terminal phenylalanine or tryptophan, so it likely arises from a read error. The chain joins TRBV11-2 to TRBJ2-6; unclear D gene. Trimming cost V 2 bases and J 0 bases, with 11 bases left between them. The germline gives CDR1 SGHAT, CDR2 FQNNGV. CDR3 length: 17 residues. As DNA, the CDR3 is TGTGCCAGCAGCTTATCCAGGTCAATCTCTGGGGCCAACGTCCTGACTGTC. Protein sequence: CASSLSRSISGANVLTV.

This clonotype was detected ten times or more. This sequence joins TRBV11-2 and TRBJ2-3, with 9 bases that match TRBD1. The CDR3 covers 15 residues. Germline trimming cut 6 bases from V and 5 bases from J; bases unmatched to any gene: 9. In germline, CDR1 is SGHAT, CDR2 FQNNGV. CDR3 protein: CASRPGTGRRDTQYF. CDR3 bases: TGTGCCAGCAGACCCGGGACAGGGCGTAGAGATACGCAGTATTTT.

In this sample, this clonotype turned up many times. V usage is TRBV6-2 or TRBV6-3 and J usage is TRBJ2-1; 8 bases line up with TRBD2. There are 17 residues in the CDR3. Trimming took 0 bases from V and 4 from J; bases not matched to a gene: 8. The germline gives CDR1 MNHEY, CDR2 SVGEGT. DNA for the CDR3: TGTGCCAGCAGTTACTCCCCGTCGACTAGCGCTTACAATGAGCAGTTCTTC. Residues: CASSYSPSTSAYNEQFF.

The J gene is TRBJ2-7, the V gene TRBV3-1; perhaps TRBD2 as D (6 bases). The germline V gene has CDR1 LGHDT and CDR2 YNNKEL (reference sequence). V was shortened by 4 bases and J by 3 bases, with 13 bases between the two germline ends. The CDR3 covers 14 residues. The CDR3 bases are TGTGCCAGCAGCCCGGGACTCCTCCTCTACGAGCAGTACTTC. Translating it yields CASSPGLLLYEQYF.

This chain links TRBV20-1 with TRBJ2-3, with D perhaps TRBD1 or TRBD2 (5 bases each). The CDR3 loop spans 16 amino acids. Germline V gene sequence: CDR1 DFQATT, CDR2 SNEGSKA (reference sequence). Trimming removed 2 bases from V and 4 bases from J, with 19 bases in between. The CDR3 DNA reads as TGCAGTGCTAGACCCCTGGACAATCGAGGGGCAGATACGCAGTATTTT. It codes for CSARPLDNRGADTQYF.

This clonotype was picked up many times. The J gene is TRBJ2-5, the V gene TRBV7-9, with no clear D. CDR3 length: 13 amino acids. The germline CDR1 and CDR2 sequences are SEHNR and FQNEAQ (reference sequence). The V and J ends lost 3 bases and 6 bases respectively, with 11 bases between them. The CDR3 loop reads CASSFIGLKTQYF. CDR3 bases: TGTGCCAGCAGCTTTATTGGGTTGAAGACCCAGTACTTC.

At least ten counts were recorded for this clonotype. This chain links TRBV28 with TRBJ1-2, with D tentatively TRBD1 (5 bases). This CDR3 spans 16 amino acids. Trimming removed 6 bases from V and 4 bases from J, with 21 bases in between. In germline, CDR1 is MDHEN, CDR2 SYDVKM. CDR3 in amino acids: CASRQLAGPVGYGYTF. The DNA of the CDR3 is TGTGCCAGCAGACAATTGGCGGGACCAGTCGGCTATGGCTACACCTTC.

This clonotype was seen ten or more times. The CDR3 region has the DNA TGCAGCGTTCACGAGAGGGGTTTTGTCGCTGAAGCTTTCTTT. Amino acid sequence: CSVHERGFVAEAFF. The chain carries TRBV29-1 and TRBJ1-1, with TRBD1 as a possible D gene (5 bases). Germline CDR1 SQVTM, CDR2 ANQGSEA. The CDR3 is made up of 14 amino acids. Trimming pared 5 bases from V and 6 bases from J, leaving 19 bases between.

This clonotype was detected many times. This chain uses TRBV7-2 with TRBJ2-1, with D hard to call. The CDR3 is 14 residues long. CDR1 is SGHTA, CDR2 FQGNSA, per germline. Trimming left V 4 bases short and J 2 bases short, with 9 bases between. The DNA for the CDR3 is TGTGCCAGCAGCTCCGATGGGGCCTACAATGAGCAGTTCTTC. Translation gives CASSSDGAYNEQFF.

This clonotype was seen many times. The chain employs TRBV15 and TRBJ1-1, with TRBD1 matching over 8 bases. From germline, CDR1 is LNHNV and CDR2 YYDKDF (reference sequence). Losses at the gene ends were 0 bases for V and 1 base for J; bases not matched to a gene: 10. CDR3 length equals 18 residues. In nucleotides, the CDR3 is TGTGCCACCAGCAGAGACCACGTATTGGACAGGGAGAACACTGAAGCTTTCTTT. Translated: CATSRDHVLDRENTEAFF. Full variable domain (rest looked up from reference TRBV15 and TRBJ1-1): DAMVIQNPRYQVTQFGKPVTLSCSQTLNHNVMYWYQQKSSQAPKLLFHYYDKDFNNEADTPDNFQSRRPNTSFCFLDIRSPGLGDTAMYLCATSRDHVLDRENTEAFFGQGTRLTVV.

This clonotype has a count of ten or more. The chain couples TRBV20-1 to TRBJ2-1, with D possibly TRBD2 on 6 matching bases. Germline lookup yields CDR1 DFQATT and CDR2 SNEGSKA (reference sequence). V lost 3 bases and J lost 1, with 13 bases in between. The CDR3 spans 15 residues. CDR3 sequence: CSARRDSQSYNEQFF. The CDR3 coding sequence is TGCAGTGCTAGGCGGGATTCTCAATCCTACAATGAGCAGTTCTTC.

CDR3 bases: TGTGCCACTTCTCCGATTGAGGGGCGGACCTACAATGAGCAGTTCTTC. It is translated as CATSPIEGRTYNEQFF. This chain connects TRBV15 to TRBJ2-1, with D perhaps given as TRBD1 or TRBD2 (5 bases each). The ends were cut back, 9 bases at V and 2 bases at J, with 20 bases in the middle. The CDR3 spans 16 residues. CDR1 and CDR2 from the germline V gene are LNHNV and YYDKDF (reference sequence).

This clonotype was picked up a small number of times. The chain combines TRBV11-1 with TRBJ2-7; tentatively, D is TRBD2 (7 bases). CDR3 length: 15 amino acids. V was clipped by 5 bases and J by 6 bases, with 20 bases between them. Germline CDR1 is SGHAT and CDR2 is FQDESV (reference sequence). The CDR3 DNA follows: TGTGCCAGCAGCCCGCAAGGGGGACTACCTCGCGAGCAGTACTTC. It translates to CASSPQGGLPREQYF.

A few counts support this clonotype. V is TRBV6-9 and J is TRBJ2-7; the match to TRBD2 covers 7 bases. The trim removed 4 bases at V and 4 bases at J, leaving 10 bases unmatched. The CDR3 runs 15 residues. Germline values: CDR1 MNHGY, CDR2 SVAAGI. The CDR3 nucleotides are TGTGCCAGCAGTTTATCGACGGGGGGATTGTACGAGCAGTACTTC. This sequence encodes CASSLSTGGLYEQYF.

This clonotype was counted many times. This chain connects TRBV5-1 to TRBJ2-3; 10 bases are shared with TRBD2. This CDR3 spans 18 amino acids. Germline loops: CDR1 SGHRS, CDR2 YFSETQ. With V trimmed by 2 bases and J by 0 bases, 9 bases remained unmatched. The CDR3 loop reads CASSFSGRAGTSTDTQYF. The CDR3 DNA is TGCGCCAGCAGCTTCAGCGGGAGGGCCGGAACTAGCACAGATACGCAGTATTTT. The full variable domain, completed using reference TRBV5-1 and TRBJ2-3, is KAGVTQTPRYLIKTRGQQVTLSCSPISGHRSVSWYQQTPGQGLQFLFEYFSETQRNKGNFPGRFSGRQFSNSRSEMNVSTLELGDSALYLCASSFSGRAGTSTDTQYFGPGTRLTVL.